This TCR beta chain was documented in a study of CD8+CD57+ T cells in acquired aplastic anemia. On the study more broadly: Recorded DNA amounts for sorted CD4+ and CD8+ cells had an average of 3.2 ug. Overall study findings and caveats: Controls did not differ significantly from patients in CD8+ Simpson's diversity.

The CDR3 extends over 14 amino acids. Per the germline V gene, CDR1 is SEHNR and CDR2 is FQNEAQ (reference sequence). Patients sequenced had flow cytometry evidence of CD8+CD57+ cell expansion. The patients all had a severe acquired aplastic anemia diagnosis. Details on this clonotype: Its target is unknown.

TCR beta VDJ and CDR3 profiles were obtained from a genomic DNA template. From the reads, TCRdb called clonotypes with MiXCR, one entry per CDR3 protein. The sample consists of about 180,000 distinct CDR3 sequences, 55% to 65% of them appearing once. This chain uses TRBV7-9 with TRBJ2-7; no firm D call. The better agreement between TRBJ2-5 and the DNA end casts doubt on the J call. The sequenced sample consisted of sorted CD4+, CD8+, or CD8+CD57+ T cells (not recorded which) from PBMCs. This clonotype was sampled from a human donor with aplastic anemia. This CDR3 is CASSVAGSQETQYF. CDR3 in DNA: TGTGCCAGCAGCGTTGCCGGGTCACAAGAGACCCAGTACTTC.